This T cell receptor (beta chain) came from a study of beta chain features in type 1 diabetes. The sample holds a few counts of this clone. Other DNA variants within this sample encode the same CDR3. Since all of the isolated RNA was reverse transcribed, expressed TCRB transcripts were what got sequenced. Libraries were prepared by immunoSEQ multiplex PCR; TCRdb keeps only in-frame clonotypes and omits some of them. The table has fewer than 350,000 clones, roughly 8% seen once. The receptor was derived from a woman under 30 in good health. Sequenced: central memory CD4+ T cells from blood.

The CDR3 region has the DNA TGTGCCACCAGCAGGGGTCGGGAGACCCAGTACTTC. Protein product: CATSRGRETQYF. This sequence joins TRBV15 and TRBJ2-5; D is unresolved. V lost 3 bases and J 5 bases, leaving 7 bases between the germline ends. The CDR3 is 12 amino acids. The germline gives CDR1 LNHNV, CDR2 YYDKDF (reference sequence).